Presented here are 20 T cell receptor beta chains from one specimen sequenced in a study of CD8+ T cells in alopecia areata. Sequencing templates came from extracted RNA that was reverse transcribed into cDNA. The method was immunoSEQ multiplex PCR; TCRdb's version includes in-frame clones alone and lacks a portion of them. The sample lists 170,000 or so clones; around three fifths were seen once. The sample consisted of CD4+ T cells sorted from blood, taken at week 0. Receptors originate from a human donor with alopecia areata.

This chain uses TRBV15 with TRBJ2-3; D tentatively fits TRBD1 or TRBD2 (5 bases each). In germline, CDR1 is LNHNV, CDR2 YYDKDF (reference sequence). The CDR3 contains 15 residues. V was clipped by 1 base and J by 1 base, with 9 bases between them. CDR3 nucleotide sequence: TGTGCCACCAGCAGAGGGGGGTTCGGCACAGATACGCAGTATTTT. Its protein is CATSRGGFGTDTQYF.

This clone was seen a handful of times. The chain has TRBV4-1 and TRBJ1-2; TRBD1 is a possible D gene (5 bases). CDR3 length: 16 amino acids. The germline CDR1 and CDR2 sequences are MGHRA and YSYEKL. The germline V and J ends were trimmed by 0 bases and 4 bases, with 15 bases remaining between them. For the CDR3, the DNA is TGCGCCAGCAGCCAAGAGAAGGTCCGGGACGGCTATGGCTACACCTTC. As protein: CASSQEKVRDGYGYTF.

This clone was counted once. The rearrangement links TRBV2 to TRBJ2-7; D not resolved. V was clipped by 0 bases and J by 9 bases, with 12 bases between them. The CDR3 sequence is 13 residues long. Germline lookup yields CDR1 SNHLY and CDR2 FYNNEI. This CDR3 is CASSEAPEGAQYF. Written as DNA, the CDR3 is TGTGCCAGCAGTGAAGCCCCGGAAGGAGCGCAGTACTTC.

The chain combines TRBV10-3 with TRBJ2-2; D ambiguous. Germline values: CDR1 ENHRY, CDR2 SYGVKD. This CDR3 is 12 amino acids long. V lost 7 bases and J 1 base, leaving 4 bases between the germline ends. Here the CDR3 DNA reads TGTGCCATCATGAAGAACACCGGGGAGCTGTTTTTT. Protein: CAIMKNTGELFF.

The V gene is TRBV2, the J gene TRBJ2-3; D is perhaps TRBD1 (7 bases). The CDR3 is made up of 12 amino acids. Germline-derived CDR1 and CDR2 are SNHLY and FYNNEI. The V end was cut by 7 bases, the J end by 8 bases, with 13 bases between. The CDR3 DNA reads TGTGCCAGCACGGAGGGGGCGTCTACGCAGTATTTT. It is translated as CASTEGASTQYF.

This clone was picked up a small number of times. The genes are TRBV18 and TRBJ2-7; 8 bases line up with TRBD1. The length of the CDR3 is 14 residues. The junction had 6 bases not matched to a gene; V was cut back by 3 bases and J by 5 bases. Germline assignment: CDR1 KGHSH and CDR2 LQKENI. The DNA of the CDR3 is TGTGCCAGCTCACCTACAGGGGGTCGGGACGAGCAGTACTTC. It codes for CASSPTGGRDEQYF.

The gene calls are TRBV2 and TRBJ1-2; no clear D gene. V lost 8 bases and J 4 bases, leaving 14 bases between the germline ends. There are 13 residues in the CDR3. Germline CDR1 reads SNHLY; CDR2 reads FYNNEI. The CDR3 loop is CASGGRNFYGYTF. In DNA, the CDR3 is TGTGCCAGCGGAGGCAGGAACTTCTATGGCTACACCTTC.

This clone was detected once. In nucleotides, the CDR3 is TGTGCCTGGAGTGGCAGTGGGACTAGCGGGGGCCCTTTCCCGAGGCAGTACTTC. Its protein is CAWSGSGTSGGPFPRQYF. The V call is TRBV30, the J call TRBJ2-7, with 14 bases lining up with TRBD2. V dropped 1 base and J dropped 9; count of bases not matched to a gene: 17. CDR1 and CDR2 from the germline V gene are GTSNPN and SVGIG (reference sequence). The CDR3 runs 18 residues.

The sample holds a few counts of this clone. Given a much more abundant clone one base away, this may be a read error. The gene calls are TRBV7-3 and TRBJ2-2; D ambiguous. The CDR3 runs to 13 residues. Germline CDR1 reads SGHTA; CDR2 reads FQGTGA. V lost 2 bases and J lost 0, with 1 base in between. The CDR3 DNA is TGTGCCAGCAGCTTATCGAACACCGGGGAGCTGTTTTTT. It yields the protein CASSLSNTGELFF. The whole variable domain, filled in from reference TRBV7-3 and TRBJ2-2, reads GAGVSQTPSNKVTEKGKYVELRCDPISGHTALYWYRQSLGQGPEFLIYFQGTGAADDSGLPNDRFFAVRPEGSVSTLKIQRTERGDSAVYLCASSLSNTGELFFGEGSRLTVL.

The V call is TRBV30, the J call TRBJ1-5; D is ambiguous. Germline CDR1 reads GTSNPN; CDR2 reads SVGIG (reference sequence). The CDR3 spans 13 residues. V lost 3 bases and J lost 3, with 9 bases in between. CDR3 sequence: CAWSAANNQPQHF. CDR3 in DNA: TGTGCCTGGAGCGCCGCGAACAATCAGCCCCAGCATTTT.

This chain joins TRBV29-1 and TRBJ1-1, with D uncertain. CDR3 length: 12 residues. Germline lookup yields CDR1 SQVTM and CDR2 ANQGSEA. The ends were cut back, 4 bases at V and 11 bases at J, with 17 bases in the middle. CDR3 sequence: CSVGADRRGAFF. The CDR3 bases are TGCAGCGTTGGCGCCGACCGTCGTGGGGCTTTCTTT.

This clone was seen a handful of times. The chain recombines TRBV7-9 with TRBJ1-3; 8 bases align to TRBD1. CDR3 size: 17 residues. CDR1 is SEHNR, CDR2 FQNEAQ, per germline (reference sequence). The trim removed 3 bases at V and 2 bases at J, leaving 9 bases unmatched. CDR3 sequence: CASSFSGTGGTGNTIYF. The CDR3, as DNA: TGTGCCAGCAGCTTCTCCGGGACAGGAGGGACTGGAAACACCATATATTTT.

This rearrangement joins TRBV18 to TRBJ2-5; D possibly corresponds to TRBD1 (6 bases). V lost 8 bases and J lost 3, with 13 bases in between. The CDR3 runs to 13 residues. The germline gives CDR1 KGHSH, CDR2 LQKENI. The CDR3 loop is CASHGQPKETQYF. Written as DNA, the CDR3 is TGTGCCAGCCACGGACAGCCGAAAGAGACCCAGTACTTC.

This clone was counted a few times. V is TRBV7-9 and J is TRBJ1-2; 7 bases agree with TRBD1. Germline V gene lookup returns CDR1 SEHNR and CDR2 FQNEAQ (reference sequence). The trim removed 4 bases at V and 4 bases at J, leaving 3 bases unmatched. The CDR3 totals 13 residues. CDR3 DNA: TGTGCCAGCAGCTCGGCAGGGGGCTATGGCTACACCTTC. Translation gives CASSSAGGYGYTF.

This clone was seen only a few times. The chain combines TRBV6-1 with TRBJ2-2; possibly TRBD1 for D (7 bases). The V and J ends lost 1 base and 4 bases respectively, with 13 bases between them. This CDR3 comprises 16 residues. Germline V gene lookup returns CDR1 MNHNS and CDR2 SASEGT. In DNA, the CDR3 is TGTGCCAGCAGTGAAGTCCAGGGGGGATTCACCGGGGAGCTGTTTTTT. Residues: CASSEVQGGFTGELFF.

The chain employs TRBV6-5 and TRBJ2-7, with a weak D call TRBD2 (6 bases). The CDR3 sequence is 11 residues long. Deletions cut 4 bases from V and 9 bases from J, with 10 bases between. Per the germline V gene, CDR1 is MNHEY and CDR2 is SVGAGI. Written as DNA, the CDR3 is TGTGCCAGCAGTTTCTCGGGGGTGCAGTACTTC. Its protein is CASSFSGVQYF.

This clone showed up just once. The chain couples TRBV10-3 to TRBJ1-2; TRBD1 matches 8 bases. The junction had 7 bases not matched to a gene; V was cut back by 8 bases and J by 8 bases. Germline V gene lookup returns CDR1 ENHRY and CDR2 SYGVKD. The CDR3 sequence is 12 residues long. CDR3 DNA: TGTGCCATCGCCACAGGGGGAAACGGCTACACCTTC. Translation gives CAIATGGNGYTF.

The J gene is TRBJ2-1, the V gene TRBV30; TRBD2 matches 12 bases. The CDR3 is 13 amino acids. From germline, CDR1 is GTSNPN and CDR2 SVGIG (reference sequence). Germline trimming cut 7 bases from V and 4 bases from J; bases unmatched to any gene: 2. This chain's CDR3 is CASSGGGYNEQFF. The CDR3 DNA is TGTGCCTCTAGCGGGGGGGGATACAATGAGCAGTTCTTC.

The rearrangement uses TRBV2 and TRBJ2-7; TRBD1 agrees at 7 bases. The CDR3 has 13 amino acids. Germline CDR1 and CDR2: SNHLY and FYNNEI. V trimming: 6 bases; J trimming: 4 bases; junction bases outside the gene matches: 6. The CDR3 loop is CASRDRASYEQYF. CDR3 DNA sequence: TGTGCCAGCAGAGACAGGGCAAGTTACGAGCAGTACTTC.

This chain uses TRBV4-1 with TRBJ1-5, with D uncertain. Germline V gene sequence: CDR1 MGHRA, CDR2 YSYEKL. This CDR3 is built from 15 residues. Trimming removed 0 bases from V and 5 bases from J, with 11 bases in between. CDR3 loop: CASSQDGAEDQPQHF. Here the CDR3 DNA reads TGCGCCAGCAGCCAAGATGGAGCGGAGGATCAGCCCCAGCATTTT.